Below are 9 T cell receptor beta chains sequenced from a single sample in a study of blood T cell repertoires in COVID-19. Libraries were prepared by immunoSEQ multiplex PCR; TCRdb keeps only in-frame clonotypes and omits some of them. The repertoire consists of approximately 280,000 clones, with approximately 90% occurring once and the leading ten covering approximately 13%. The sequenced sample was peripheral blood. These TCRs come from a woman in her sixties or seventies with acute or convalescent COVID-19.

The chain links TRBV9 to TRBJ1-1; D gene ambiguous. CDR1 is SGDLS and CDR2 is YYNGEE in the germline V gene. The V gene lost 0 bases and the J gene lost 0 bases, with 12 bases spanning the gap. The length of the CDR3 is 16 residues. The CDR3 spells CASSVGQAAVNTEAFF. The CDR3 DNA reads TGTGCCAGCAGCGTAGGTCAGGCCGCAGTGAACACTGAAGCTTTCTTT.

This clone was counted a few times. The V call is TRBV30, the J call TRBJ1-5, with no clear D. This CDR3 is 13 amino acids long. The V and J ends lost 0 bases and 7 bases respectively, with 10 bases between them. The germline CDR1 and CDR2 sequences are GTSNPN and SVGIG (reference sequence). CDR3 protein: CAWSVASEQPQHF. In DNA form, the CDR3 reads TGTGCCTGGAGTGTAGCGTCGGAGCAGCCCCAGCATTTT.

The chain has TRBV7-9 and TRBJ2-5; TRBD1 matches at 8 bases. Germline V gene sequence: CDR1 SEHNR, CDR2 FQNEAQ (reference sequence). Trimming removed 4 bases from V and 10 bases from J; junction bases left unmatched: 17. This CDR3 spans 16 amino acids. CDR3 amino acids: CASSSGAGQGARIQYF. CDR3 DNA: TGTGCCAGCAGCTCGGGTGCGGGGCAGGGGGCCCGAATCCAGTACTTC.

The J gene is TRBJ2-3, the V gene TRBV29-1, with D perhaps matching TRBD1 (5 bases). The CDR3 totals 14 residues. V gave up 6 bases and J gave up 4 bases, with 17 bases separating them. CDR1 and CDR2 from the germline V gene are SQVTM and ANQGSEA. CDR3 amino acids: CSVATLRGPDTQYF. The CDR3 DNA reads as TGCAGCGTGGCCACCTTAAGGGGTCCAGATACGCAGTATTTT.

The chain has TRBV24-1 and TRBJ1-1; tentatively, D is TRBD1 (5 bases). Trimming stripped 7 bases from V and 2 bases from J, with 16 bases between. Germline CDR1 KGHDR, CDR2 SFDVKD. This CDR3 region has 15 residues. This CDR3 reads CATRQSGDSNTEAFF. CDR3 in DNA: TGTGCCACCAGGCAATCCGGGGACTCAAACACTGAAGCTTTCTTT.

V usage is TRBV27 and J usage is TRBJ2-7; 8 nucleotides line up with TRBD1. Germline values: CDR1 MNHEY, CDR2 SMNVEV (reference sequence). The trim removed 3 bases at V and 6 bases at J, leaving 7 bases unmatched. The CDR3 length is 14 residues. This CDR3 reads CASSFRTGIGEQYF. The DNA of the CDR3 is TGTGCCAGCAGTTTCCGGACAGGGATAGGCGAGCAGTACTTC.

This chain joins TRBV2 and TRBJ1-5, with TRBD1 matching 7 bases. The V and J ends lost 2 bases and 6 bases, in that order; junction bases with no gene match: 1. CDR3 length equals 13 residues. Germline CDR1 SNHLY, CDR2 FYNNEI. The CDR3 loop reads CASSETGAQPQHF. The CDR3 coding sequence is TGTGCCAGCAGTGAAACAGGGGCTCAGCCCCAGCATTTT.

On this clone: Within the sample, other DNA sequences also encode this same CDR3. The chain uses TRBV28 and TRBJ1-5, with D unresolved. V lost 9 bases, J lost 2 bases, and 14 bases lay in between. The CDR3 has 14 residues. From germline, CDR1 is MDHEN and CDR2 SYDVKM. In nucleotides, the CDR3 is TGTGCCAGTAGTATTCCATTTCGCAATCAGCCCCAGCATTTT. Translation: CASSIPFRNQPQHF. The variable domain in full, completed from reference TRBV28 and TRBJ1-5, reads DVKVTQSSRYLVKRTGEKVFLECVQDMDHENMFWYRQDPGLGLRLIYFSYDVKMKEKGDIPEGYSVSREKKERFSLILESASTNQTSMYLCASSIPFRNQPQHFGDGTRLSIL.

The CDR3 region is CASSLDRAGELFF. The CDR3, as DNA: TGTGCCAGCAGCCTCGACAGGGCCGGGGAGCTGTTTTTT. The V gene is TRBV5-4, the J gene TRBJ2-2; 7 bases map to TRBD1. Germline CDR1 and CDR2: SGHNT and YYREEE (reference sequence). With 4 bases clipped from V and 6 bases from J, the junction kept 3 bases outside the gene matches. The CDR3 is 13 amino acids.